This passage covers 9 T cell receptor beta chains from one sample sequenced in a study of regulatory T cells in long-lasting Graves disease. Stated time point: newly diagnosed GD, antithyroid drugs for less than 3 months. The TCR library was made from RNA that had been extracted from PBMCs in TRIzol. Construction of the TCR beta libraries employed iRepertoire HTBI primers in conjunction with Arm-PCR of CDR3 regions. TCRdb itself ran the multiplex PCR reads through MiXCR, one entry per CDR3 protein. The sample shows 450,000 to 600,000 distinct CDR3 sequences, approximately 12% of them seen only once. These data were also filed under a second study, of T cells in Graves' hyperthyroidism and ophthalmopathy.

Sequencing was performed on peripheral blood mononuclear cells (PBMCs), taken at new diagnosis, from a patient treated with antithyroid drugs. The source of these receptors is a man aged 25 to 40 with Graves disease.

This clonotype came up many times. This chain uses TRBV11-2 with TRBJ2-3; a possible D gene is TRBD1 (5 bases). CDR3 length: 14 amino acids. CDR1 and CDR2 from the germline V gene are SGHAT and FQNNGV. V dropped 0 bases and J dropped 5 bases, with 9 bases sitting between them. The CDR3 sequence: CASSLDRAIDTQYF. The DNA for the CDR3 is TGTGCCAGCAGCTTAGACAGGGCAATAGATACGCAGTATTTT.

At least ten counts were recorded for this clonotype. The chain links TRBV12-3 or TRBV12-4 to TRBJ2-7; 7 positions match TRBD2. V dropped 6 bases and J dropped 0; count of bases not matched to a gene: 5. The CDR3 totals 14 residues. Here the CDR3 DNA reads TGTGCCAGCAGAGACACTAGCGCCTCCTACGAGCAGTACTTC. Encoded protein: CASRDTSASYEQYF.

This clonotype appeared many times. This chain uses TRBV29-1 with TRBJ2-4; 10 bases match TRBD2. CDR1 is SQVTM and CDR2 is ANQGSEA in the germline V gene. This CDR3 contains 14 residues. V dropped 6 bases and J dropped 6; count of bases not matched to a gene: 8. The CDR3 region is CSVRGASGGNIQYF. The CDR3 bases are TGCAGCGTGCGAGGGGCTAGCGGGGGAAACATTCAGTACTTC.

This chain joins TRBV20-1 and TRBJ2-3; 8 nucleotides agree with TRBD1. CDR1 and CDR2 from the germline V gene are DFQATT and SNEGSKA (reference sequence). The CDR3 loop spans 13 amino acids. V shed 5 bases, J shed 4 bases, and the junction held 5 bases outside the gene matches. CDR3 nucleotide sequence: TGCAGTGCTCCGGACAGGGCCCCAGATACGCAGTATTTT. This sequence encodes CSAPDRAPDTQYF.

The table lists this clonotype with many counts. The chain recombines TRBV27 with TRBJ2-3; tentative D call: TRBD1 (6 bases). V was shortened by 5 bases and J by 2 bases, with 17 bases between the two germline ends. Germline CDR1 and CDR2: MNHEY and SMNVEV (reference sequence). The CDR3 extends over 16 amino acids. This CDR3 is CASSPLTGPHTDTQYF. The CDR3 DNA sequence: TGTGCCAGCAGTCCCCTTACAGGGCCCCACACAGATACGCAGTATTTT.

The rearrangement links TRBV30 to TRBJ1-5; D is unclear. This CDR3 has 14 residues. Germline V lookup: CDR1 GTSNPN, CDR2 SVGIG (reference sequence). V lost 1 base to trimming and J lost 0 bases, with 7 bases between them. CDR3 in amino acids: CAWSEAASNQPQHF. The CDR3 nucleotides are TGTGCCTGGAGTGAAGCAGCTAGCAATCAGCCCCAGCATTTT.

Many counts were recorded for this clonotype. This chain joins TRBV29-1 and TRBJ1-2, with 7 nucleotides matching TRBD1. The CDR3 sequence is 14 residues long. The germline V gene has CDR1 SQVTM and CDR2 ANQGSEA. The CDR3 sequence is CSATYRGLGDGYTF. The CDR3 nucleotides read TGCAGTGCTACCTACAGGGGATTGGGGGATGGCTACACCTTC.

The chain links TRBV7-9 to TRBJ1-2; D gene unclear. With 0 bases removed from V and 3 bases from J, the gap between germline ends came to 5 bases. Looked up from germline, CDR1 is SEHNR and CDR2 is FQNEAQ (reference sequence). The CDR3 covers 13 residues. DNA of the CDR3: TGTGCCAGCAGCTTAGCCCTGGACTATGGCTACACCTTC. Its protein product is CASSLALDYGYTF.

This clonotype appeared a few times. This likely came from a read error, as a far larger clone is one base away. J is TRBJ2-7 and V is TRBV7-2; perhaps TRBD2 as D (6 bases). Germline V gene sequence: CDR1 SGHTA, CDR2 FQGNSA. The CDR3 has 14 amino acids. CDR3: CASSPAGLSYVQYF. The DNA for the CDR3 is TGTGCCAGCAGCCCTGCGGGGCTCTCCTACGTGCAGTACTTC.